A selection of T cell receptor beta chains follows, all from one sample in a study of blood T cell repertoires in COVID-19. Sequencing was performed with immunoSEQ multiplex PCR; in TCRdb, only in-frame clones are kept and a portion is missing. Counted here are some 240,000 clones, roughly 82% occurring once; the ten biggest clones make up around 1.5%. What was sequenced was peripheral blood. Receptor source: a woman aged 40 to 50 who had recovered from COVID-19. Both conserved end residues are part of each CDR3. D genes are given only for firm matches. The size of a clone is reported for some rows only, either as once, few or many, or as a class for expanded clones.

CDR3nt: TGTGCCAGCAGCCAAGAGCAAACAGGGTTGTACTATGGCTACACCTTC
CDR3aa: CASSQEQTGLYYGYTF
v_gene: TRBV4-2
abundance: -
d_gene: -
j_gene: TRBJ1-2

CDR3nt: TGTGCCAGCAGCTTAGGCCAGGGGGCCGCCGGGGAGCTGTTTTTT
CDR3aa: CASSLGQGAAGELFF
v_gene: TRBV7-6
abundance: few
d_gene: TRBD1
j_gene: TRBJ2-2

CDR3nt: TGTGCCAGCAGTAGGAGAGGAGAGACCCAGTACTTC
CDR3aa: CASSRRGETQYF
v_gene: TRBV6-5
abundance: -
d_gene: -
j_gene: TRBJ2-5

CDR3nt: TGTGCCAGCAGTTTATTCCGGAACGTGGGCAACGAGCAGTACTTC
CDR3aa: CASSLFRNVGNEQYF
v_gene: TRBV27
abundance: -
d_gene: -
j_gene: TRBJ2-7

CDR3nt: TGTGCCAGCAGCCCCCCGGGAAATTACGAGCAGTACTTC
CDR3aa: CASSPPGNYEQYF
v_gene: TRBV13
abundance: -
d_gene: -
j_gene: TRBJ2-7

CDR3nt: TGTGCCAGCAGCTTAGATAACGGGAGTCTTTCACCCCTCCACTTT
CDR3aa: CASSLDNGSLSPLHF
v_gene: TRBV7-8
abundance: -
d_gene: -
j_gene: TRBJ1-6

CDR3nt: TGTGCCAGCAGACTACAGGGGGCTGGAAACACCATATATTTT
CDR3aa: CASRLQGAGNTIYF
v_gene: TRBV13
abundance: once
d_gene: TRBD1
j_gene: TRBJ1-3

CDR3nt: TGTGCCAGCAGCCAAGCCTCCAGTCCCCCCGGGGAGCTGTTTTTT
CDR3aa: CASSQASSPPGELFF
v_gene: TRBV3-1/TRBV3-2
abundance: -
d_gene: -
j_gene: TRBJ2-2

CDR3nt: TGTGCCAGCAGGAACCCGGGGGGCGCGGGAAACATTCAGTACTTC
CDR3aa: CASRNPGGAGNIQYF
v_gene: TRBV7-2
abundance: -
d_gene: -
j_gene: TRBJ2-4

CDR3nt: TGCGCCAGCAGGGGCTGGGAGGCGGGGGGTGTTGAGACCCAGTACTTC
CDR3aa: CASRGWEAGGVETQYF
v_gene: TRBV4-1
abundance: -
d_gene: TRBD2
j_gene: TRBJ2-5

CDR3nt: TGTGCCAGTGAGGGACAGGGCATTGAAAAACTGTTTTTT
CDR3aa: CASEGQGIEKLFF
v_gene: TRBV19
abundance: -
d_gene: TRBD1
j_gene: TRBJ1-4

CDR3nt: TGCGCCAGCAGCCAAGAGGGTGCGGGGCTGGATGGCTACACCTTC
CDR3aa: CASSQEGAGLDGYTF
v_gene: TRBV4-3
abundance: -
d_gene: -
j_gene: TRBJ1-2

CDR3nt: TGTGCCAGCAGCCAAGCATATCGGGGGTCTAATGAAAAACTGTTTTTT
CDR3aa: CASSQAYRGSNEKLFF
v_gene: TRBV14
abundance: -
d_gene: -
j_gene: TRBJ1-4

CDR3nt: TGTGCCAGTAGTACGGGACTCCGCACAGATACGCAGTATTTT
CDR3aa: CASSTGLRTDTQYF
v_gene: TRBV19
abundance: -
d_gene: -
j_gene: TRBJ2-3

CDR3nt: TGTGCCAGTAGTATAGTCGGCGGGGTTGCCTATGGCTACACCTTC
CDR3aa: CASSIVGGVAYGYTF
v_gene: TRBV19
abundance: -
d_gene: -
j_gene: TRBJ1-2

CDR3nt: TGTGCCAGCAGCTGGACTAGCGGGGGGGCCGATGAGCAGTTCTTC
CDR3aa: CASSWTSGGADEQFF
v_gene: TRBV5-4
abundance: once
d_gene: TRBD2
j_gene: TRBJ2-1

CDR3nt: TGTGCCAGCAGCTTAAGGGGGCTAGCGTCAACTAGCACAGATACGCAGTATTTT
CDR3aa: CASSLRGLASTSTDTQYF
v_gene: TRBV7-2
abundance: -
d_gene: -
j_gene: TRBJ2-3

CDR3nt: TGTGCCAGCAGTGACTCTGATTTACGGAGGCTCGAGCAGTACTTC
CDR3aa: CASSDSDLRRLEQYF
v_gene: TRBV6-4
abundance: -
d_gene: -
j_gene: TRBJ2-7

CDR3nt: TGTGCCAGCAGCCAAGTCCTCCTCCAGCCCCAGCATTTT
CDR3aa: CASSQVLLQPQHF
v_gene: TRBV3-1/TRBV3-2
abundance: -
d_gene: -
j_gene: TRBJ1-5

CDR3nt: TGTGCCAGCAGTCCAAACCATGGGCAGGGGGTGTACACCTTC
CDR3aa: CASSPNHGQGVYTF
v_gene: TRBV28
abundance: -
d_gene: TRBD1
j_gene: TRBJ1-2

CDR3nt: TGTGCCAGTACCTCCCCCAGGGTTGGCAATCAGCCCCAGCATTTT
CDR3aa: CASTSPRVGNQPQHF
v_gene: TRBV19
abundance: -
d_gene: -
j_gene: TRBJ1-5

CDR3nt: TGTGCCAGCAGTTACTCTCAGGGTTCACAGGGATTCTACGAGCAGTACTTC
CDR3aa: CASSYSQGSQGFYEQYF
v_gene: TRBV6-2/TRBV6-3
abundance: -
d_gene: -
j_gene: TRBJ2-7

CDR3nt: TGTGCCAGCAGCTTGACCAACGAGGTAGGCGGGCAGTTCTTC
CDR3aa: CASSLTNEVGGQFF
v_gene: TRBV7-3
abundance: -
d_gene: -
j_gene: TRBJ2-1

CDR3nt: TGTGCCAGCTCACCACCGTCAGGGGCCGCGGGTGGCTACACCTTC
CDR3aa: CASSPPSGAAGGYTF
v_gene: TRBV18
abundance: -
d_gene: -
j_gene: TRBJ1-2

CDR3nt: TGTGCCATCAGTAACAGAGACACTGAAGCTTTCTTT
CDR3aa: CAISNRDTEAFF
v_gene: TRBV10-3
abundance: -
d_gene: -
j_gene: TRBJ1-1

CDR3nt: TGTGCCAGCAGCCAACGCAGGGGCTCCGGCTATGGCTACACCTTC
CDR3aa: CASSQRRGSGYGYTF
v_gene: TRBV4-2
abundance: -
d_gene: -
j_gene: TRBJ1-2

CDR3nt: TGTGCCAGCTCACCACCGGTGGCTGTTGCAACCGGGATACAAACGCAGTATTTT
CDR3aa: CASSPPVAVATGIQTQYF
v_gene: TRBV18
abundance: -
d_gene: -
j_gene: TRBJ2-3

CDR3nt: TGTGCCAGCAGCCAAGACAGGCTCAGTAATTCACCCCTCCACTTT
CDR3aa: CASSQDRLSNSPLHF
v_gene: TRBV11-2
abundance: -
d_gene: -
j_gene: TRBJ1-6

CDR3nt: TGTGCCAGCAGCGTAGCCGGGCAAGAGACCCAGTACTTC
CDR3aa: CASSVAGQETQYF
v_gene: TRBV9
abundance: -
d_gene: -
j_gene: TRBJ2-5

CDR3nt: TGTGCCAGTAAAGCACAGCTGGGCTACAATGAGCAGTTCTTC
CDR3aa: CASKAQLGYNEQFF
v_gene: TRBV19
abundance: -
d_gene: -
j_gene: TRBJ2-1

CDR3nt: TGTGCCAGCAGCTTAGATCATGGACAGTATCATGGCTACACCTTC
CDR3aa: CASSLDHGQYHGYTF
v_gene: TRBV11-2
abundance: once
d_gene: -
j_gene: TRBJ1-2

CDR3nt: TGTGCCACCGGTCGCGGAGCCTACGAGCAGTACTTC
CDR3aa: CATGRGAYEQYF
v_gene: TRBV19
abundance: -
d_gene: -
j_gene: TRBJ2-7

CDR3nt: TGCGCCAGCAGCTTAAGATCCCTAGCGGGGGGTTTTAGCACCGGGGAGCTGTTTTTT
CDR3aa: CASSLRSLAGGFSTGELFF
v_gene: TRBV5-1
abundance: -
d_gene: TRBD2
j_gene: TRBJ2-2

CDR3nt: TGTGCCAGCAGCCAAGACTCAGGGGACTATGGCTACACCTTC
CDR3aa: CASSQDSGDYGYTF
v_gene: TRBV3-1/TRBV3-2
abundance: -
d_gene: -
j_gene: TRBJ1-2

CDR3nt: TGTGCCAGTAGTAGGAGCCGGGACATTCCCTACAATGAGCAGTTCTTC
CDR3aa: CASSRSRDIPYNEQFF
v_gene: TRBV19
abundance: once
d_gene: -
j_gene: TRBJ2-1

CDR3nt: TGTGCCAGCAGCTTAACCACCGGGACAGGGGGCGGAGATACGCAGTATTTT
CDR3aa: CASSLTTGTGGGDTQYF
v_gene: TRBV7-8
abundance: -
d_gene: TRBD1
j_gene: TRBJ2-3

CDR3nt: TGTGCCAGCAGCGCGGACCCACAGGGGGCGCGTTTTTCCGGCTACACCTTC
CDR3aa: CASSADPQGARFSGYTF
v_gene: TRBV9
abundance: -
d_gene: TRBD1
j_gene: TRBJ1-2

CDR3nt: TGTGCCAGCAGCCCGGACAGCAGGAACTATGGCTACACCTTC
CDR3aa: CASSPDSRNYGYTF
v_gene: TRBV5-5
abundance: -
d_gene: -
j_gene: TRBJ1-2

CDR3nt: TGTGCCAGCAGCCCCCGGGACAGCCTTTTCTATGGCTACACCTTC
CDR3aa: CASSPRDSLFYGYTF
v_gene: TRBV5-4
abundance: -
d_gene: TRBD1
j_gene: TRBJ1-2

CDR3nt: TGTGCCAGCAGAAGACAGGGTTCAGATACGCAGTATTTT
CDR3aa: CASRRQGSDTQYF
v_gene: TRBV2
abundance: -
d_gene: TRBD1
j_gene: TRBJ2-3

CDR3nt: TGTGCCAGCAGTTACGGGGCTAGCAATCAGCCCCAGCATTTT
CDR3aa: CASSYGASNQPQHF
v_gene: TRBV6-5
abundance: -
d_gene: -
j_gene: TRBJ1-5

CDR3nt: TGTGCCACCAGTGACCCCAGCTCCTACGAGCAGTACTTC
CDR3aa: CATSDPSSYEQYF
v_gene: TRBV24-1
abundance: -
d_gene: -
j_gene: TRBJ2-7

CDR3nt: TGTGCCAGCAGTTACTCGAGTAGAAATCAGCCCCAGCATTTT
CDR3aa: CASSYSSRNQPQHF
v_gene: TRBV6-6
abundance: few
d_gene: -
j_gene: TRBJ1-5

CDR3nt: TGTGCCAGCTCCCTCGGGCGGGCTGGAAACACCATATATTTT
CDR3aa: CASSLGRAGNTIYF
v_gene: TRBV6-4
abundance: -
d_gene: -
j_gene: TRBJ1-3

CDR3nt: TGTGCCAGCAGCTTATTGGAGGGGGCAGGGCAGCCCCAGCATTTT
CDR3aa: CASSLLEGAGQPQHF
v_gene: TRBV7-2
abundance: -
d_gene: TRBD1
j_gene: TRBJ1-5